The next 20 T cell receptor beta chains were all read from a single sample in a study of regulatory T cells in long-lasting Graves disease. Time point described: newly diagnosed GD, antithyroid drugs for less than 3 months. The authors made the TCR library using RNA they extracted from PBMCs. Investigators prepared the TCR beta libraries by applying iRepertoire HTBI primers and Arm-PCR of CDR3 regions. One entry per CDR3 protein results from TCRdb running MiXCR on the multiplex PCR reads. The sample shows 400,000 to 450,000 distinct CDR3 sequences, approximately 16% of them seen only once. The sample was also linked to a second study, of T cells in Graves' hyperthyroidism and ophthalmopathy.

The material was peripheral blood mononuclear cells (PBMCs), obtained at new diagnosis, from a patient treated with antithyroid drugs. The source of these receptors is a woman in her 30s with Graves disease.

This clonotype was found many times. J is TRBJ2-5 and V is TRBV6-5, with 9 positions matching TRBD1. From germline, CDR1 is MNHEY and CDR2 SVGAGI. V trimming: 2 bases; J trimming: 2 bases; junction bases outside the gene matches: 3. CDR3 length equals 15 residues. The CDR3 reads CASSYPGTGQETQYF. CDR3 nucleotide sequence: TGTGCCAGCAGTTACCCCGGGACAGGGCAAGAGACCCAGTACTTC.

This clonotype appeared a few times. This chain uses TRBV4-1 with TRBJ1-1; unclear D gene. From germline, CDR1 is MGHRA and CDR2 YSYEKL. This CDR3 region has 13 residues. V lost 0 bases to trimming and J lost 11 bases, with 13 bases between them. The CDR3 is CASSQDRYGVAFF. The CDR3 bases are TGCGCCAGCAGCCAAGATCGGTACGGGGTGGCTTTCTTT.

This clonotype was detected a few times. The V gene is TRBV6-1, the J gene TRBJ2-5; weak D call: TRBD1 (5 bases). This CDR3 contains 16 residues. Germline CDR1 and CDR2: MNHNS and SASEGT. Between the trimmed V and J ends, which lost 3 bases and 1 base, there was a span of 15 bases. The CDR3 bases are TGTGCCAGCAGTGATGACCCTCGGACAATCCAAGAGACCCAGTACTTC. Encoded protein: CASSDDPRTIQETQYF.

This clonotype was observed at least ten times. The chain employs TRBV28 and TRBJ2-1; TRBD2 matches 12 bases. Germline V lookup: CDR1 MDHEN, CDR2 SYDVKM. The J segment lost 8 bases and the V segment lost 3 bases, leaving 8 bases of the junction unmatched. The CDR3 spans 16 residues. CDR3 bases: TGTGCCAGCAGTTTCTGGACTAGCGGGATTGATGATGAGCAGTTCTTC. It translates to CASSFWTSGIDDEQFF.

This clonotype has a count of ten or more. The chain recombines TRBV6-1 with TRBJ2-1, with TRBD2 matching 12 bases. Germline lookup yields CDR1 MNHNS and CDR2 SASEGT. This CDR3 region has 16 residues. V shed 6 bases and J 8 bases; nucleotides not matched to a gene: 11. CDR3 coding DNA: TGTGCCAGCAGATTCCGACTAGCGGGAGTTTCAGATGAGCAGTTCTTC. This encodes CASRFRLAGVSDEQFF.

This clonotype was seen repeatedly, ten times or more. The V gene is TRBV11-2, the J gene TRBJ2-2; the D gene is possibly TRBD1 (5 bases). Trimming cost V 5 bases and J 0 bases, with 13 bases left between them. Germline CDR1 SGHAT, CDR2 FQNNGV. The CDR3 contains 16 residues. The DNA for the CDR3 is TGTGCCAGCAGCCCCGTTTCAGGGTCGAACACCGGGGAGCTGTTTTTT. Its protein product is CASSPVSGSNTGELFF.

Ten or more counts support this clonotype. V is TRBV7-9 and J is TRBJ2-7; no reliable D call. Germline V gives CDR1 SEHNR, CDR2 FQNEAQ (reference sequence). CDR3 length equals 11 residues. The V gene lost 5 bases and the J gene lost 4 bases, with 6 bases spanning the gap. DNA of the CDR3: TGTGCCAGCAGCCCACAATACGAGCAGTACTTC. Its translation: CASSPQYEQYF.

CDR3 DNA sequence: TGTGCCGCCTGTAGCGGGATGACCGGGGAGCTGTTTTTT. Its translation: CAACSGMTGELFF. This chain connects TRBV28 to TRBJ2-2, with TRBD2 matching 8 bases. Per the germline V gene, CDR1 is MDHEN and CDR2 is SYDVKM. V dropped 11 bases and J dropped 5; count of bases not matched to a gene: 7. The CDR3 covers 13 residues.

In this sample, this clonotype turned up many times. This rearrangement joins TRBV27 to TRBJ2-1; TRBD2 matches at 9 bases. The CDR3 has 16 amino acids. J gave up 3 bases and V 5 bases, and 8 bases lay outside the gene matches. Germline CDR1 reads MNHEY; CDR2 reads SMNVEV (reference sequence). In DNA, the CDR3 is TGTGCCAGCAGTCCGGCGGGAGCGGGGGGCTACAATGAGCAGTTCTTC. As protein: CASSPAGAGGYNEQFF.

This clonotype was observed a handful of times. V and J are TRBV4-1 and TRBJ2-1; 14 bases match TRBD2. The CDR3 is 18 residues long. Trimming cost V 4 bases and J 5 bases; bases outside gene matches: 10. In germline, CDR1 is MGHRA, CDR2 YSYEKL. The CDR3 DNA sequence: TGCGCCAGCAGCCCCCACCCGGGACTAGCGGGAGAACACAATGAGCAGTTCTTC. Protein product: CASSPHPGLAGEHNEQFF.

This clonotype was seen many times. A read error may account for a junction end that differs from germline. V usage is TRBV28 and J usage is TRBJ2-7, with D perhaps being TRBD1 or TRBD2 (5 bases each). The CDR3 length is 15 residues. CDR1 MDHEN and CDR2 SYDVKM come from the germline V gene. The chain's CDR3 is CASRSGRDDNYERYF. CDR3 sequence (DNA): TGTGCCAGCAGATCAGGCCGGGACGACAACTACGAGCGGTACTTC.

This clonotype was detected a few times. For the CDR3, the DNA is TGCGCCAGCAGCCAATCAGGCGGATCTACCTACAATGAGCAGTTCTTC. Amino acid sequence: CASSQSGGSTYNEQFF. The chain couples TRBV4-1 to TRBJ2-1; D remains unclear. V shed 2 bases and J shed 2 bases, with 13 bases lying between them. Germline CDR1 MGHRA, CDR2 YSYEKL. This CDR3 has 16 residues.

V gene TRBV7-9 combines with J gene TRBJ1-2, with 9 bases that match TRBD1. This CDR3 comprises 16 residues. The junction had 13 bases not matched to a gene; V was cut back by 4 bases and J by 7 bases. Looked up from germline, CDR1 is SEHNR and CDR2 is FQNEAQ (reference sequence). CDR3 sequence (DNA): TGTGCCAGCAGCTCTACAGGGGGCGCGGGTTCCGGTGGCTACACCTTC. It yields the protein CASSSTGGAGSGGYTF.

This clonotype was observed at least ten times. This sequence joins TRBV7-6 and TRBJ2-7; 14 nucleotides match TRBD2. Germline V gene data show CDR1 as SGHVS and CDR2 as FNYEAQ. V lost 6 bases, J lost 0 bases, and 10 bases stayed unmatched. The CDR3 sequence is 18 residues long. The CDR3 DNA follows: TGTGCCAGCAGTAGACTAGCGGGAGGGCCCGCGAGCTCCTACGAGCAGTACTTC. Encoded protein: CASSRLAGGPASSYEQYF. Drawing the rest from reference TRBV7-6 and TRBJ2-7, the complete variable domain is GAGVSQSPRYKVTKRGQDVALRCDPISGHVSLYWYRQALGQGPEFLTYFNYEAQQDKSGLPNDRFSAERPEGSISTLTIQRTEQRDSAMYRCASSRLAGGPASSYEQYFGPGTRLTVT.

This clonotype was seen at least ten times. DNA of the CDR3: TGTGCCAGCAGTGCTGGACTAGCGGGAAGGAATGAGCAGTTCTTC. As protein: CASSAGLAGRNEQFF. The V and J genes are TRBV28 and TRBJ2-5, with 12 positions matching TRBD2. The J call is doubtful: the DNA matches TRBJ2-1 better. CDR3 size: 15 residues. Germline CDR1 MDHEN, CDR2 SYDVKM.

This clonotype came up many times. The chain employs TRBV2 and TRBJ1-5, with 7 bases identical to TRBD1. Germline CDR1 SNHLY, CDR2 FYNNEI. Unmatched junction bases numbered 6, after V lost 6 bases and J lost 4 bases. The CDR3 contains 14 residues. The CDR3 here is CASRETGQNQPQHF. The CDR3 nucleotides read TGTGCCAGCAGGGAAACGGGACAGAATCAGCCCCAGCATTTT.

The gene calls are TRBV2 and TRBJ2-1; 8 bases align to TRBD2. Germline V gene sequence: CDR1 SNHLY, CDR2 FYNNEI. With 4 bases clipped from V and 8 bases from J, the junction kept 7 bases outside the gene matches. CDR3 length: 14 residues. The CDR3 coding sequence is TGTGCCAGCAGTGCCACTAGCGGCGGCTATGAGCAGTTCTTC. It encodes CASSATSGGYEQFF.

This clonotype was seen ten or more times. This chain joins TRBV3-1 and TRBJ2-3; no clear D gene. This CDR3 has 16 amino acids. V lost 1 base to trimming and J lost 0 bases, with 11 bases between them. In germline, CDR1 is LGHDT, CDR2 YNNKEL (reference sequence). CDR3 coding DNA: TGTGCCAGCAGCCAAGTTACAGCGACTAGCACAGATACGCAGTATTTT. This sequence encodes CASSQVTATSTDTQYF.

Comments on this clonotype: This clone may be a read error of a much larger clone one base away. In DNA, the CDR3 is TGTGCCAGCAGTCCTCGTACCGACAGCTCCTACGAGCAGTTCTTC. Protein product: CASSPRTDSSYEQFF. The rearrangement joins TRBV12-3 or TRBV12-4 to TRBJ2-1, with a weak D call TRBD1 (5 bases). There are 15 residues in the CDR3. The V gene lost 5 bases and the J gene lost 10 bases, with 21 bases spanning the gap.

This clonotype was counted many times. This CDR3 is CASSQGGAGSYEQYF. CDR3 in DNA: TGTGCCAGCAGCCAGGGGGGAGCGGGGTCCTACGAGCAGTACTTC. J is TRBJ2-7 and V is TRBV3-1; TRBD2 aligns across 7 bases. Germline V CDR1 and CDR2: LGHDT, YNNKEL (reference sequence). Trimming took 3 bases from V and 1 from J; bases not matched to a gene: 6. This CDR3 is 15 amino acids long.